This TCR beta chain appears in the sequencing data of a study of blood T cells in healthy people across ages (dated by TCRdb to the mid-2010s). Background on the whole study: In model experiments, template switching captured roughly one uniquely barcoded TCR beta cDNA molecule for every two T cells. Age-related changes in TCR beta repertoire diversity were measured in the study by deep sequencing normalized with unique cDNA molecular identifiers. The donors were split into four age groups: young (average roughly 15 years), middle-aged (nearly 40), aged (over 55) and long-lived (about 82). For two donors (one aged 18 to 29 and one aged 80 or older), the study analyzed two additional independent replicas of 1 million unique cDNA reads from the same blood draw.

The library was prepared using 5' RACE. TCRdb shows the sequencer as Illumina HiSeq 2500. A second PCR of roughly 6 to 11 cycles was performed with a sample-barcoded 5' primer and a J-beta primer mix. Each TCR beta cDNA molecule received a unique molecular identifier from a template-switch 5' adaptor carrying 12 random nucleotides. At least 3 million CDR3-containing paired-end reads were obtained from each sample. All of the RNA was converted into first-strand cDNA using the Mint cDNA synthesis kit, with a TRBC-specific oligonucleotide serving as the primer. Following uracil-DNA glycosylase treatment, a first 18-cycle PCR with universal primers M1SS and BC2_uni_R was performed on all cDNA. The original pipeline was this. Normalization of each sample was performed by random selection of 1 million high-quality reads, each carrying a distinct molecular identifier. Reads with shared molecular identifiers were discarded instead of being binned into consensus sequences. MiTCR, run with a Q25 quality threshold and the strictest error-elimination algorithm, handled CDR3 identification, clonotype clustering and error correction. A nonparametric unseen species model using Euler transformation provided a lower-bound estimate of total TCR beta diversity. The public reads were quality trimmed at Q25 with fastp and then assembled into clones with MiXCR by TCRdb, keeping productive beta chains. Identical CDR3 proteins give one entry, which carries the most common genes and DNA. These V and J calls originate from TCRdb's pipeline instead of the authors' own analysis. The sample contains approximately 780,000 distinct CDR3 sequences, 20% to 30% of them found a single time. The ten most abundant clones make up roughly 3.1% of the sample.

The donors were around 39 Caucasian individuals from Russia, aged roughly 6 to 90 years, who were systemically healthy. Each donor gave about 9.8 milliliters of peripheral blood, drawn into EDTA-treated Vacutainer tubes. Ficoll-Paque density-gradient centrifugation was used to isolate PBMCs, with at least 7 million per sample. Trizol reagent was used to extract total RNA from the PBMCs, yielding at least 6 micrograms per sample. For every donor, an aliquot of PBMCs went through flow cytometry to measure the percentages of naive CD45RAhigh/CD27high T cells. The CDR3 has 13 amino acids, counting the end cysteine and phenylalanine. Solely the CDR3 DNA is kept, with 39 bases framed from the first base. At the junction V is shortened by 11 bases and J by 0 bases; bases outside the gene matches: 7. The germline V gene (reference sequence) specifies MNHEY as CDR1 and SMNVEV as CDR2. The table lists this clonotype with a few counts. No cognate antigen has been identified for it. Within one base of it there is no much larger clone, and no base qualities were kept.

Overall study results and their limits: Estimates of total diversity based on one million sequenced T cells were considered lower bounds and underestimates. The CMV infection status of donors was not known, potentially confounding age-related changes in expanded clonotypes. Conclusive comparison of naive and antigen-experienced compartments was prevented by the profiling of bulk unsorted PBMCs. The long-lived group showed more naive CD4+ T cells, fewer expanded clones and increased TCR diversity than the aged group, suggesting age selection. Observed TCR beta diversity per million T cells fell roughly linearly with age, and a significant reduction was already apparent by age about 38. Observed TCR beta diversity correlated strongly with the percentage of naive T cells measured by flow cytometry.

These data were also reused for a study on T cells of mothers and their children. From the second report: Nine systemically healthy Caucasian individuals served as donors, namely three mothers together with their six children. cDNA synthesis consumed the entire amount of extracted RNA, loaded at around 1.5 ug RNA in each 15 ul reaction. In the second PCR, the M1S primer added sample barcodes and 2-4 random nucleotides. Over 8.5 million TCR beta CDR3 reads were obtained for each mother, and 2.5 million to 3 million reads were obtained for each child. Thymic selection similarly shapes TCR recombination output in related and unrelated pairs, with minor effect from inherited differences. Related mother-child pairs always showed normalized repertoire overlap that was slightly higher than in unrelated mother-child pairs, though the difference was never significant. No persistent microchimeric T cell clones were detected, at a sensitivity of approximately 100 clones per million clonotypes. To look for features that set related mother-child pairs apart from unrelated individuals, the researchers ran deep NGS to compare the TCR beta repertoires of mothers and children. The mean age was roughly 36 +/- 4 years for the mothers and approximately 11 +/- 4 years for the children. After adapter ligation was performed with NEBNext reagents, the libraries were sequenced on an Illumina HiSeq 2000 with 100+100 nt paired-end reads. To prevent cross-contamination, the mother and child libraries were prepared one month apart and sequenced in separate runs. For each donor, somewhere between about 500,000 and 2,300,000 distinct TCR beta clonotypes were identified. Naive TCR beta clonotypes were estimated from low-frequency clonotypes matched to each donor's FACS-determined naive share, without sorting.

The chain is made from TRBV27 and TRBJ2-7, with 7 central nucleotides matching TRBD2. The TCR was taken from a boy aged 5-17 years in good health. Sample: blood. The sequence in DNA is TGTGCCGGAGGAGTAGCGGGCTCCTACGAGCAGTACTTC. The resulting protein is CAGGVAGSYEQYF.